The 21 T cell receptor beta chains in this list originate from one sample, sequenced in a study of siplizumab effects on memory and regulatory T cells. This table comes from immunoSEQ multiplex PCR, and its TCRdb copy is limited to in-frame clones, with some not included. The sample includes approximately 6,500 clones, around three fifths seen only once; the top ten take 15%. The material sequenced was effector memory CD8+ T cells sorted from blood. Subset in this sample: unstimulated CD8+ effector memory T cells. The receptors derive from a human donor in good health.

The V call is TRBV6-1, the J call TRBJ2-3; the match to TRBD2 covers 10 bases. V lost 7 bases to trimming and J lost 4 bases; unmatched junction nucleotides: 8. CDR1 is MNHNS and CDR2 is SASEGT in the germline V gene. The CDR3 has 15 amino acids. CDR3 in amino acids: CASTRTSGEADTQYF. Here the CDR3 DNA reads TGTGCCAGCACCAGAACTAGCGGGGAGGCAGATACGCAGTATTTT.

The V and J genes are TRBV4-3 and TRBJ2-1; possible D gene TRBD2, 5 bases. Germline CDR1 reads LGHNA; CDR2 reads YSLEER. The V and J ends lost 3 bases and 0 bases respectively, with 12 bases between them. The CDR3 is 16 residues long. CDR3 DNA: TGCGCCAGCAGCCATTTACTAGAAAGCTCCTACAATGAGCAGTTCTTC. As protein: CASSHLLESSYNEQFF.

The chain combines TRBV9 with TRBJ2-6; 7 bases align to TRBD1. The V segment lost 0 bases and the J segment 4 bases; nucleotides outside the gene matches: 7. This CDR3 comprises 17 residues. Germline-derived CDR1 and CDR2 are SGDLS and YYNGEE. The CDR3 DNA is TGTGCCAGCAGCGTAGAACAGGGGATGTCGGGGGCCAACGTCCTGACTTTC. Amino acids: CASSVEQGMSGANVLTF.

The table lists this clone with a few counts. CDR3 residues: CASSLATGLYEQYF. CDR3 DNA sequence: TGTGCCAGCAGCTTAGCGACAGGGCTCTACGAGCAGTACTTC. This chain uses TRBV7-7 with TRBJ2-7; 7 bases match TRBD1. CDR1 and CDR2 (germline): SSHAT, FNYEAQ (reference sequence). The CDR3 consists of 14 residues. The ends lost 0 bases at V and 3 bases at J; junction bases unmatched: 2.

This chain links TRBV29-1 with TRBJ2-7; D is possibly TRBD1 or TRBD2 (5 bases each). V lost 5 bases, J lost 2 bases, and 16 bases lay in between. Germline V gene sequence: CDR1 SQVTM, CDR2 ANQGSEA. This CDR3 spans 14 amino acids. The DNA of the CDR3 is TGCAGCGTTCGGGGCGCAGTGGCTCCCTACGAGCAGTACTTC. It encodes CSVRGAVAPYEQYF.

V and J are TRBV11-1 and TRBJ2-7, with D possibly being TRBD2 (6 bases). In germline, CDR1 is SGHAT, CDR2 FQDESV (reference sequence). Trimming removed 5 bases from V and 0 bases from J, with 14 bases in between. The CDR3 is made up of 15 amino acids. The CDR3, as DNA: TGTGCCAGCAGCCAAGATCACGGGAGCTCCTACGAGCAGTACTTC. Translation gives CASSQDHGSSYEQYF. Using reference TRBV11-1 and TRBJ2-7 for the parts outside the CDR3, the full variable domain is EAEVAQSPRYKITEKSQAVAFWCDPISGHATLYWYRQILGQGPELLVQFQDESVVDDSQLPKDRFSAERLKGVDSTLKIQPAELGDSAMYLCASSQDHGSSYEQYFGPGTRLTVT.

This clone is categorized as medium-sized (0.01 to 0.1%). The gene calls are TRBV19 and TRBJ1-2; 7 positions match TRBD1. Germline trimming cut 5 bases from V and 2 bases from J; bases unmatched to any gene: 8. The length of the CDR3 is 15 residues. Germline CDR1 is LNHDA and CDR2 is SQIVND (reference sequence). The CDR3, as DNA: TGTGCCAGTAGTCTGAGGGACAGACCCAACTATGGCTACACCTTC. Its translation is CASSLRDRPNYGYTF.

This chain uses TRBV9 with TRBJ2-5, with 8 bases identical to TRBD1. The V gene end was trimmed by 7 bases and the J gene end by 7 bases; junction bases not matched to a gene: 18. The V gene's germline CDR1 is SGDLS and CDR2 YYNGEE. The length of the CDR3 is 16 residues. Here the CDR3 reads CASASTGDRTLATQYF. Here the CDR3 DNA reads TGTGCCAGCGCCAGTACCGGGGACAGGACCCTGGCGACCCAGTACTTC.

This clone was seen just once. This rearrangement joins TRBV4-3 to TRBJ2-5; a weak D match, TRBD1 (6 bases). The ends were cut back, 0 bases at V and 5 bases at J, with 13 bases in the middle. CDR3 length equals 15 residues. Germline values: CDR1 LGHNA, CDR2 YSLEER. The CDR3 region has the DNA TGCGCCAGCAGCCAAGATGGGACACAGAGGGAGACCCAGTACTTC. It is translated as CASSQDGTQRETQYF.

The chain has TRBV25-1 and TRBJ2-7, with 10 positions matching TRBD1. The junction had 10 bases not matched to a gene; V was cut back by 4 bases and J by 4 bases. The V gene's germline CDR1 is MGHDK and CDR2 SYGVNS. There are 16 residues in the CDR3. CDR3 in amino acids: CASSGTGTGDHYEQYF. CDR3 sequence (DNA): TGTGCCAGCAGTGGAACCGGGACAGGGGACCATTACGAGCAGTACTTC.

The table lists this clone with a few counts. The V and J genes are TRBV5-1 and TRBJ1-5, with 8 bases identical to TRBD1. The CDR3 has 14 amino acids. Unmatched junction bases numbered 11, after V lost 4 bases and J lost 11 bases. Germline V gene data show CDR1 as SGHRS and CDR2 as YFSETQ. The DNA of the CDR3 is TGCGCCAGCAGCGCCGGACAGGGTCAATCAGCCCAGCATTTT. Its translation: CASSAGQGQSAQHF. Together with reference TRBV5-1 and TRBJ1-5, the CDR3 gives the full variable domain: KAGVTQTPRYLIKTRGQQVTLSCSPISGHRSVSWYQQTPGQGLQFLFEYFSETQRNKGNFPGRFSGRQFSNSRSEMNVSTLELGDSALYLCASSAGQGQSAQHFGDGTRLSIL.

The chain carries TRBV5-1 and TRBJ2-7; TRBD2 matches at 11 bases. The CDR3 is made up of 14 amino acids. The trim removed 4 bases at V and 4 bases at J, leaving 4 bases unmatched. CDR1 and CDR2 from the germline V gene are SGHRS and YFSETQ. CDR3 nucleotides: TGCGCCAGCAGCGTGACTAGCGGGGAGTACGAGCAGTACTTC. This encodes CASSVTSGEYEQYF.

V usage is TRBV9 and J usage is TRBJ2-3, with D hard to call. The CDR3 has 15 amino acids. Germline-derived CDR1 and CDR2 are SGDLS and YYNGEE. The ends were cut back, 0 bases at V and 2 bases at J, with 10 bases in the middle. The CDR3 loop is CASSVVADSTDTQYF. In DNA form, the CDR3 reads TGTGCCAGCAGCGTAGTTGCGGATTCCACAGATACGCAGTATTTT.

This clone was counted only a few times. V is TRBV28 and J is TRBJ2-3; TRBD2 agrees at 9 bases. The CDR3 runs 14 residues. The germline gives CDR1 MDHEN, CDR2 SYDVKM. The ends lost 3 bases at V and 3 bases at J; junction bases unmatched: 1. CDR3 DNA: TGTGCCAGCAGTTTTCTAGCGGGGACAGATACGCAGTATTTT. Protein product: CASSFLAGTDTQYF.

The rearrangement links TRBV30 to TRBJ1-1; TRBD1 is a possible D gene (5 bases). There are 12 residues in the CDR3. Trimming stripped 5 bases from V and 11 bases from J, with 18 bases between. Germline loops: CDR1 GTSNPN, CDR2 SVGIG (reference sequence). This CDR3 reads CAWERRGQYAFF. The CDR3 nucleotides are TGTGCCTGGGAGAGAAGGGGTCAATACGCTTTCTTT.

V gene TRBV10-3 combines with J gene TRBJ2-3; 7 nucleotides agree with TRBD2. This CDR3 region has 15 residues. Germline-derived CDR1 and CDR2 are ENHRY and SYGVKD. The ends lost 3 bases at V and 1 base at J; junction bases unmatched: 4. The CDR3 bases are TGTGCCATCAGTGATACAGCGGGGCGCACAGATACGCAGTATTTT. Translated: CAISDTAGRTDTQYF.

The rearrangement joins TRBV6-1 to TRBJ2-7; weak D call: TRBD2 (5 bases). This CDR3 has 16 residues. V was shortened by 4 bases and J by 2 bases, with 18 bases between the two germline ends. CDR1 and CDR2 from the germline V gene are MNHNS and SASEGT. The DNA of the CDR3 is TGTGCCAGCAGTGGGGTGGACTTCTCACGACCCTACGAGCAGTACTTC. Its protein is CASSGVDFSRPYEQYF.

As for this clone: A read error may account for a junction end that differs from germline. J is TRBJ1-2 and V is TRBV30; D gene uncertain. The CDR3 covers 11 residues. Germline values: CDR1 GTSNPN, CDR2 SVGIG (reference sequence). As DNA, the CDR3 is TGTGCCTGGAGTGTAGGCCTTCCACCTAACTTC. Translated: CAWSVGLPPNF.

Judged by abundance, this clone is medium-sized (0.01 to 0.1%). V usage is TRBV5-1 and J usage is TRBJ1-5; D gene unclear. The germline V gene encodes CDR1 SGHRS and CDR2 YFSETQ. Trimming left V 6 bases short and J 0 bases short, with 22 bases between. This CDR3 is 18 amino acids long. CDR3 bases: TGCGCCAGCACCCATGATAAGAAGGACGTAGATAGCAATCAGCCCCAGCATTTT. Its translation is CASTHDKKDVDSNQPQHF.

This clone has just a few counts. V and J are TRBV7-9 and TRBJ1-4; TRBD1 matches at 11 bases. The germline V gene has CDR1 SEHNR and CDR2 FQNEAQ (reference sequence). The CDR3 runs 14 residues. The trim removed 6 bases at V and 11 bases at J, leaving 8 bases unmatched. CDR3 protein: CASRSDRGPFKLFF. In DNA form, the CDR3 reads TGTGCCAGCAGATCGGACAGGGGGCCGTTCAAACTGTTTTTT.

This chain joins TRBV4-2 and TRBJ1-1; possible D gene TRBD1, 5 bases. This CDR3 spans 15 amino acids. Germline CDR1 reads LGHNA; CDR2 reads YNFKEQ. V lost 1 base and J lost 3, with 12 bases in between. CDR3 coding DNA: TGTGCCAGCAGCCAAGCGGGGGGGGAAGACACTGAAGCTTTCTTT. Its protein is CASSQAGGEDTEAFF.